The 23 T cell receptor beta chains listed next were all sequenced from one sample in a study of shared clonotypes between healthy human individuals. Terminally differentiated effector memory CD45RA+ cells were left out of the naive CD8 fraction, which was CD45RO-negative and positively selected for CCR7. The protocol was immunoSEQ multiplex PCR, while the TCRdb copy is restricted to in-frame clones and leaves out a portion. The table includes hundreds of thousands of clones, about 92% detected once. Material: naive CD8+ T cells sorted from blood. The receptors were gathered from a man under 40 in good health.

In nucleotides, the CDR3 is TGTGCCAGCAGTGCCGCCGGGACTGGCTCATATGAGCAGTTCTTC. Translated: CASSAAGTGSYEQFF. The chain links TRBV27 to TRBJ2-1, with a tentative D call TRBD2 (6 bases). The CDR3 contains 15 residues. The V end lost 5 bases, the J end lost 8 bases, and 19 bases lay between the germline ends. Germline V lookup: CDR1 MNHEY, CDR2 SMNVEV (reference sequence).

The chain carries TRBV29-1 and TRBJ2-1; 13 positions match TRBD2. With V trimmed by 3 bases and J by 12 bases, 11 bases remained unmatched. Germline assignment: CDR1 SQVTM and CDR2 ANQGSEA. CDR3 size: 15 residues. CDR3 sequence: CSVELRTSGRWMQFF. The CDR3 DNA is TGCAGCGTTGAGCTCCGGACTAGCGGGAGATGGATGCAGTTCTTC.

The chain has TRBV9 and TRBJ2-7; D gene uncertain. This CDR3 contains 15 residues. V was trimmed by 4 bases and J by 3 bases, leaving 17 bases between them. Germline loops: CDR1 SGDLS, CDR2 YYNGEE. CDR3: CASSPSRNLRYEQYF. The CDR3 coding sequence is TGTGCCAGCAGCCCCTCCAGGAATCTTCGCTACGAGCAGTACTTC.

The DNA of the CDR3 is TGCGCCAGCAGCCAAGATGAGGGGACAGGGGAGTCTTTCTTT. Its protein is CASSQDEGTGESFF. J is TRBJ1-1 and V is TRBV4-1, with TRBD1 identical over 10 bases. The CDR3 extends over 14 amino acids. Germline CDR1 and CDR2: MGHRA and YSYEKL. The junction had 7 bases not matched to a gene; V was cut back by 0 bases and J by 12 bases.

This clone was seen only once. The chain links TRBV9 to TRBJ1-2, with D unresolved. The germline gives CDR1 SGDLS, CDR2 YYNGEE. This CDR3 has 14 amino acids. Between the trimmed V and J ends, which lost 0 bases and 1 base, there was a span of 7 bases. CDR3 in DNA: TGTGCCAGCAGCGTAGGCGGGGATAACTATGGCTACACCTTC. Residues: CASSVGGDNYGYTF.

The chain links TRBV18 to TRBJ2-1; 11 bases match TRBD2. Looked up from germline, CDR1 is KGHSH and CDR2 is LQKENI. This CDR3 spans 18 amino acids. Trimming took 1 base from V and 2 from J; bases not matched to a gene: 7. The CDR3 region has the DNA TGTGCCAGCTCACCACTAGCGGGAGGGCAGCCAGCCTACAATGAGCAGTTCTTC. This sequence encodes CASSPLAGGQPAYNEQFF.

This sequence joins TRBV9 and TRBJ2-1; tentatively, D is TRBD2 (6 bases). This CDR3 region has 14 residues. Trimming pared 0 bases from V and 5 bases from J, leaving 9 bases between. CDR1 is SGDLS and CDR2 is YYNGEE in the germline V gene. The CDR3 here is CASSVVGLNNEQFF. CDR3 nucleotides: TGTGCCAGCAGCGTAGTGGGACTCAACAATGAGCAGTTCTTC. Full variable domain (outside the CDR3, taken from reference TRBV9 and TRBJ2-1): DSGVTQTPKHLITATGQRVTLRCSPRSGDLSVYWYQQSLDQGLQFLIQYYNGEERAKGNILERFSAQQFPDLHSELNLSSLELGDSALYFCASSVVGLNNEQFFGPGTRLTVL.

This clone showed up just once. Here the CDR3 reads CASSLRDTYEQYF. Here the CDR3 DNA reads TGTGCCAGCAGCCTCCGGGACACTTACGAGCAGTACTTC. The V and J genes are TRBV28 and TRBJ2-7, with D tentatively TRBD1 (6 bases). The CDR3 length is 13 residues. Trimming shortened V by 6 bases and J by 4 bases, and 13 bases separated the two germline ends. CDR1 is MDHEN and CDR2 is SYDVKM in the germline V gene.

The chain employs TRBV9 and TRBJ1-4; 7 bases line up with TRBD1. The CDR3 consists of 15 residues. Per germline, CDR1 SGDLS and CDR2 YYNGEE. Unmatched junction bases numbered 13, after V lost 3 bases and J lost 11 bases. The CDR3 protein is CASSASGGVESKLFF. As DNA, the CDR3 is TGTGCCAGCAGCGCATCAGGGGGGGTTGAGTCGAAACTGTTTTTT.

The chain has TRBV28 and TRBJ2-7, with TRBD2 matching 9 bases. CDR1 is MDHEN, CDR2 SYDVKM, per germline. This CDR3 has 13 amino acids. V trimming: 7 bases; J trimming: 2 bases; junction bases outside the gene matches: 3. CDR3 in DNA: TGTGCCAGCATGTTAGCGGGAGCCTACGAGCAGTACTTC. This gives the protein CASMLAGAYEQYF.

The CDR3, as DNA: TGTGCCAGCAGCGCCTCCGGGGATACGCAGTATTTT. Translated: CASSASGDTQYF. The rearrangement links TRBV9 to TRBJ2-3, with D uncertain. This CDR3 comprises 12 residues. Trimming removed 3 bases at V and 6 bases at J, with 8 bases between. CDR1 SGDLS and CDR2 YYNGEE come from the germline V gene.

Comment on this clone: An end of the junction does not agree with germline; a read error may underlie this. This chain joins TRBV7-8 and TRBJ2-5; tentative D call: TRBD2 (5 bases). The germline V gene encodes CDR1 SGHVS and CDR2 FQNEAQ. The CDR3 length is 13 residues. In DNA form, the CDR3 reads TGTGCCAGCAGCCTAGCCTTTGTAGTGCCCCAGTACTTC. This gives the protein CASSLAFVVPQYF.

The DNA for the CDR3 is TGTGCCAGCAGCGTCGATTCGGGACTAGCGGGATCCTACGAGCAGTACTTC. Translating gives CASSVDSGLAGSYEQYF. The gene calls are TRBV9 and TRBJ2-7, with 13 bases that match TRBD2. The CDR3 is 17 amino acids. The germline CDR1 and CDR2 sequences are SGDLS and YYNGEE. J was trimmed by 1 base and V by 2 bases; bases with no gene match: 6.

CDR3 nucleotide sequence: TGTGCCTGGAGTGTCTCCACTGGTAAGGGCTACACCTTC. This translates into CAWSVSTGKGYTF. The chain employs TRBV30 and TRBJ1-2, with D unresolved. The V and J ends lost 0 bases and 8 bases respectively, with 13 bases between them. The CDR3 loop spans 13 amino acids. CDR1 and CDR2 (germline): GTSNPN, SVGIG (reference sequence).

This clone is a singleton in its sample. CDR3 protein: CASSPDGNTEAFF. The CDR3 DNA is TGTGCCAGTAGTCCTGACGGGAACACTGAAGCTTTCTTT. The chain recombines TRBV19 with TRBJ1-1, with D uncertain. The germline V gene encodes CDR1 LNHDA and CDR2 SQIVND (reference sequence). The CDR3 is 13 residues long. V was shortened by 5 bases and J by 1 base, with 8 bases between the two germline ends.

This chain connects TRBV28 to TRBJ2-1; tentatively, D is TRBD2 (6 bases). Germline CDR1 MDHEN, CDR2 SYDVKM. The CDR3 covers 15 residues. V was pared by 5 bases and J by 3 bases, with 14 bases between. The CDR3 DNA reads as TGTGCCAGCAGTCCTCGCCCGGGGGTCTACAATGAGCAGTTCTTC. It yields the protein CASSPRPGVYNEQFF.

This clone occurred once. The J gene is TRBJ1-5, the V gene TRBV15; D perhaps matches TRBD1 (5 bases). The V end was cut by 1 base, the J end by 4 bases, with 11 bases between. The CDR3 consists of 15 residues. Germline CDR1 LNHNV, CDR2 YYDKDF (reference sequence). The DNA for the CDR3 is TGTGCCACCAGCAGAGCCGGGACGGATAATCAGCCCCAGCATTTT. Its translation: CATSRAGTDNQPQHF.

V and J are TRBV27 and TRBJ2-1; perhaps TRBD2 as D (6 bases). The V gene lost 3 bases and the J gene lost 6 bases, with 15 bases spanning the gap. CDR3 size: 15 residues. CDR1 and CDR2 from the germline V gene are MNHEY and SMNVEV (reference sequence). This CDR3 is CASSFYSGTGNEQFF. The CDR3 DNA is TGTGCCAGCAGTTTTTACTCCGGGACTGGCAATGAGCAGTTCTTC.

The CDR3 region has the DNA TGTGCCAGCAGTTACTCGGTGTCTGGGGGCCACGAGCAGTACTTC. Translating it yields CASSYSVSGGHEQYF. The chain couples TRBV6-5 to TRBJ2-7; a possible D gene is TRBD1 (6 bases). CDR3 length equals 15 residues. V gave up 0 bases and J gave up 5 bases, with 14 bases separating them. The germline gives CDR1 MNHEY, CDR2 SVGAGI.

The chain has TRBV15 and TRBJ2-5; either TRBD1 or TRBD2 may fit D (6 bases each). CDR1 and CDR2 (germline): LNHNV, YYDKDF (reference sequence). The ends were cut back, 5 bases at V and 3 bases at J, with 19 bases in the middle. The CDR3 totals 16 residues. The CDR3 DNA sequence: TGTGCCACCAGCGGAGGGACATTAGCCGTTAAAGAGACCCAGTACTTC. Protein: CATSGGTLAVKETQYF.

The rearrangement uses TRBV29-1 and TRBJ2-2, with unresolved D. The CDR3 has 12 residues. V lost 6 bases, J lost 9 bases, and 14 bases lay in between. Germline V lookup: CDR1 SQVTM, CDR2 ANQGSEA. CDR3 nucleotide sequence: TGCAGCGTAGGTGGGAATTTTAGGGAGCTGTTTTTT. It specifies CSVGGNFRELFF.

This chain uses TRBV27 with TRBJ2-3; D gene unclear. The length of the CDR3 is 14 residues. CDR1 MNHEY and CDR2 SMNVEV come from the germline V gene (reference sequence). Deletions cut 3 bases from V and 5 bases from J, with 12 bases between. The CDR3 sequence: CASSLVSPIDTQYF. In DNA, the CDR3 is TGTGCCAGCAGTTTGGTGAGCCCGATAGATACGCAGTATTTT.

CDR3 sequence reads: CASSGVGMLSYNEQFF. The CDR3 DNA is TGTGCCAGCAGCGGAGTGGGGATGCTTTCCTACAATGAGCAGTTCTTC. The chain couples TRBV7-9 to TRBJ2-1; D remains unclear. The CDR3 loop spans 16 amino acids. The germline V and J ends were trimmed by 5 bases and 1 base, with 15 bases remaining between them. Germline lookup yields CDR1 SEHNR and CDR2 FQNEAQ (reference sequence).